What follows is one T cell receptor beta chain and its context. These data originate in a study of blood T cell repertoires in COVID-19. The overall study: Acute and convalescent COVID-19 specimens originated in the United States, Italy and Spain. PBMCs, B-cell-depleted T cells, or T cells provided the cDNA or gDNA that made up the material.

Authors' processing steps: Reference gene primer amplification yielded estimated nucleated cell counts. Only in-frame clones appear in the TCRdb table, and some are missing; sequencing was by immunoSEQ multiplex PCR. V, J and clone size reflect that table, while D and trimming were determined from the DNA. Here the sample spans about 210,000 clones, about 90% being singletons. Germline CDR1 reads MGHDK; CDR2 reads SYGVNS. The CDR3 is 13 amino acids. V gave up 2 bases and J gave up 1 base, with 5 bases separating them. The sequenced sample was peripheral blood. This TCR derives from a man aged 25-45 years with acute or convalescent COVID-19. This chain joins TRBV25-1 and TRBJ1-1; D is uncertain. The CDR3 DNA reads as TGTGCCAGCAGTGAAGGCAGGAACACTGAAGCTTTCTTT. It specifies CASSEGRNTEAFF.